This T cell receptor beta chain originates from a study of metastatic and nonmetastatic thyroid tumors. Overall study context: Where malignant and benign thyroid patients were concerned, repertoires were compared across blood and tumor or nodule tissue.

Per the germline V gene, CDR1 is MDHEN and CDR2 is SYDVKM. The germline V and J ends were trimmed by 4 bases and 4 bases, with 19 bases remaining between them. The length of the CDR3 is 16 residues. Prior to thyroid surgery, none of the patients had received any treatment. Per the original data handling: Clinicopathological groups of papillary thyroid cancer showed CDR3 differences that were used to build a distant-metastasis classifier. Using MiXCR, TCRdb reanalyzed the PCR reads. Here the V and J calls rest on TCRdb's processing, not on the authors' analysis. The profile shows tens of thousands of clones, roughly a sixth of them singletons. Study-level points and caveats: Benign nodules were reported to have significantly lower TCR beta diversity than malignant thyroid tumors, in blood and tumor.

Within the sample, this clone is medium-sized. Its antigen is undetermined. This clonotype was sampled from a male donor with papillary thyroid cancer or a benign thyroid nodule (not recorded which). Some clones in this sample may be carry-over from other donors' samples. The chain uses TRBV28 and TRBJ1-1; maybe TRBD1 (6 bases). The sample was adjacent normal tissue. The CDR3 protein is CASSWGGGVWSTEAFF. In DNA, the CDR3 is TGTGCCAGCAGTTGGGGCGGGGGCGTGTGGAGCACTGAAGCTTTCTTT.